This T cell receptor beta chain comes out of a study of cytomegalovirus exposure and HLA in healthy donors. Everyone who donated was a healthy bone marrow donor. Turning to this clone: Its target is not known.

V dropped 5 bases and J dropped 2 bases, with 14 bases sitting between them. The CDR3 length is 15 residues. Germline V gene data show CDR1 as MNHNS and CDR2 as SASEGT. Study outcomes and limitations: A later analysis reportedly identified an Asian-associated ancestry cluster as carrying fewer N-insertions than the roughly 700-donor mean. In vitro, a few CMV-associated chains proved specific for CMV antigens. TCR beta sequences reportedly predicted the HLA-A and HLA-B alleles of most subjects accurately.

The study ran its PCR with 60 Vbeta and 13 Jbeta primers. Libraries were prepared by immunoSEQ multiplex PCR; TCRdb keeps only in-frame clonotypes and omits some of them. The sample contains approximately 160,000 clones, more than 60% of which appear only once. The receptor was derived from a woman aged 25 to 39 in good health and CMV-seropositive. The V and J genes are TRBV6-1 and TRBJ2-3; a weak D match, TRBD2 (6 bases). Sequencing was carried out using PBMCs. CDR3 sequence: CASSPVGGATDTQYF. CDR3 DNA sequence: TGTGCCAGCAGTCCGGTGGGCGGGGCCACAGATACGCAGTATTTT.